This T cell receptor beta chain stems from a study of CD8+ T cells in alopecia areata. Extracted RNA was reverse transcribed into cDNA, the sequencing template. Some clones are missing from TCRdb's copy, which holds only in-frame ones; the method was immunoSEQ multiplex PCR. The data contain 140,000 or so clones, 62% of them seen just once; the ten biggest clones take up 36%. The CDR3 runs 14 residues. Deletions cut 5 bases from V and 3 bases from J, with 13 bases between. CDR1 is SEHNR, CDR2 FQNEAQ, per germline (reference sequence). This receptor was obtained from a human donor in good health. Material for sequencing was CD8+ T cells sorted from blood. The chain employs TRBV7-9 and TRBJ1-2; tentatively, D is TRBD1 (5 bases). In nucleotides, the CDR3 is TGTGCCAGCAGCATCAAAGGGGCTGACTATGGCTACACCTTC. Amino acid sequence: CASSIKGADYGYTF.